What follows are 25 T cell receptor beta chains derived from one specimen sequenced in a study of cytomegalovirus exposure and HLA in healthy donors (dated by TCRdb to 2016 to 2017). The library was built by means of the immunoSEQ multiplex PCR assay. A mixture of 60 forward primers for TCR Vbeta segments and 13 reverse primers for TCR Jbeta segments was used in the multiplex PCR. TCRdb's version of the immuneACCESS table is confined to in-frame rearrangements and falls short of the full clone set. An unresolved V gene accounts for under half of the shortfall where checked; the remainder is of unknown origin. This sample lists hundreds of thousands of clones; approximately 78% were detected once. 3.8% of the sample comes from the top ten. Sequencing input: PBMCs. All receptors derive from a male donor in good health and CMV-seronegative.

This rearrangement joins TRBV13 to TRBJ2-7, with 9 bases aligning to TRBD2. The V gene's germline CDR1 is PRHDT and CDR2 FYEKMQ (reference sequence). The CDR3 covers 14 residues. V was pared by 6 bases and J by 5 bases, with 8 bases of the junction left unmatched. CDR3 in DNA: TGTGCCAGCAGGGGATGGGGACTAGCAAACGAGCAGTACTTC. This sequence encodes CASRGWGLANEQYF.

The chain combines TRBV29-1 with TRBJ2-7; perhaps TRBD2 as D (5 bases). The CDR3 is 14 residues long. The germline V and J ends were trimmed by 7 bases and 5 bases, with 21 bases remaining between them. Germline V gene data show CDR1 as SQVTM and CDR2 as ANQGSEA. The CDR3 reads CSASRDTAVDEQYF. In DNA, the CDR3 is TGCAGCGCCAGCCGGGATACAGCCGTCGACGAGCAGTACTTC.

This chain connects TRBV4-2 to TRBJ2-7; 13 nucleotides match TRBD2. Germline CDR1 and CDR2: LGHNA and YNFKEQ. After removal of 4 bases from V and 4 bases from J, the junction contained 10 bases not matched to a gene. This CDR3 spans 17 amino acids. The CDR3 here is CASSPGLAGSFGYEQYF. The CDR3 coding sequence is TGTGCCAGCAGCCCGGGACTAGCGGGGAGCTTCGGTTACGAGCAGTACTTC.

V and J are TRBV18 and TRBJ2-2; 15 bases agree with TRBD2. Germline V gives CDR1 KGHSH, CDR2 LQKENI. This CDR3 is built from 19 residues. Trimming at V came to 6 bases and at J to 6 bases, leaving 14 bases not matched to a gene. The CDR3 DNA reads TGTGCCAGCTCGCCTGTCCGTGGACTAGCGGGAGGGCCCCCCGGGGAGCTGTTTTTT. This codes for CASSPVRGLAGGPPGELFF.

J is TRBJ2-1 and V is TRBV6-4; 9 bases are a match to TRBD2. The CDR3 extends over 15 amino acids. Trimming cost V 3 bases and J 6 bases; bases outside gene matches: 6. The V gene's germline CDR1 is MRHNA and CDR2 SNTAGT. CDR3 loop: CASSDTGTSINEQFF. In DNA, the CDR3 is TGTGCCAGCAGTGATACCGGGACTAGCATCAATGAGCAGTTCTTC.

This clone was detected only once. The rearrangement uses TRBV2 and TRBJ2-5, with D hard to call. Gene TRBJ2-7 matches the end of the DNA better, so the J call may be wrong. Germline CDR1 and CDR2: SNHLY and FYNNEI. The CDR3 length is 11 residues. In DNA, the CDR3 is TGTGCCAGCAGCCACGACTACGAGCAGTACTTC. It translates to CASSHDYEQYF.

The chain recombines TRBV5-1 with TRBJ2-2; tentative D call: TRBD2 (6 bases). Germline V gene lookup returns CDR1 SGHRS and CDR2 YFSETQ. The CDR3 runs 17 residues. With 0 bases removed from V and 4 bases from J, the gap between germline ends came to 16 bases. DNA for the CDR3: TGCGCCAGCAGCTTGGCCCAGCGCGTGCGGGGCACCGGGGAGCTGTTTTTT. It yields the protein CASSLAQRVRGTGELFF.

The gene calls are TRBV6-5 and TRBJ2-1; 13 positions agree with TRBD2. The CDR3 length is 15 residues. Germline assignment: CDR1 MNHEY and CDR2 SVGAGI. With 10 bases clipped from V and 8 bases from J, the junction kept 11 bases outside the gene matches. Here the CDR3 DNA reads TGTGCCACCTATAGGACTAGCGGGAGTGGAGATGAGCAGTTCTTC. Its translation is CATYRTSGSGDEQFF.

V usage is TRBV11-2 and J usage is TRBJ2-7; D not certain. This CDR3 has 12 amino acids. V was shortened by 3 bases and J by 5 bases, with 8 bases between the two germline ends. Germline CDR1 reads SGHAT; CDR2 reads FQNNGV. In nucleotides, the CDR3 is TGTGCCAGCAGCTTGGCGGTCCACGAGCAGTACTTC. Encoded protein: CASSLAVHEQYF. Full variable domain (outside the CDR3, taken from reference TRBV11-2 and TRBJ2-7): EAGVAQSPRYKIIEKRQSVAFWCNPISGHATLYWYQQILGQGPKLLIQFQNNGVVDDSQLPKDRFSAERLKGVDSTLKIQPAKLEDSAVYLCASSLAVHEQYFGPGTRLTVT.

This sequence joins TRBV5-1 and TRBJ2-7; TRBD1 matches 8 bases. Germline assignment: CDR1 SGHRS and CDR2 YFSETQ. V lost 8 bases to trimming and J lost 0 bases; unmatched junction nucleotides: 7. The CDR3 covers 14 residues. CDR3 bases: TGCGCCAGGGATGAAACAGGGGGCTCCTACGAGCAGTACTTC. Its protein is CARDETGGSYEQYF.

The DNA for the CDR3 is TGTGCCAGCAGCTTGGCCCGGGCCCGGGAGGCGAAGCAGTTCTTC. Translated, it gives CASSLARAREAKQFF. The chain couples TRBV5-5 to TRBJ2-1; 7 bases align to TRBD2. Unmatched junction bases numbered 11, after V lost 0 bases and J lost 11 bases. The CDR3 totals 15 residues. From germline, CDR1 is SGHKS and CDR2 YYEKEE (reference sequence).

The chain carries TRBV13 and TRBJ1-5, with D tentatively TRBD1 (6 bases). The CDR3 extends over 16 amino acids. The germline CDR1 and CDR2 sequences are PRHDT and FYEKMQ (reference sequence). V lost 4 bases, J lost 3 bases, and 16 bases lay in between. As DNA, the CDR3 is TGTGCCAGCAGCTCCCATAACAGGGCCCCCAATCAGCCCCAGCATTTT. It translates to CASSSHNRAPNQPQHF.

V is TRBV6-5 and J is TRBJ2-7; tentatively, D is TRBD1 (6 bases). This CDR3 spans 13 amino acids. The germline V gene has CDR1 MNHEY and CDR2 SVGAGI. Trimming left V 10 bases short and J 4 bases short, with 17 bases between. The CDR3 nucleotides are TGTGCCACCTCAGACCCAGGGGTTTACGAGCAGTACTTC. Translated, it gives CATSDPGVYEQYF.

This clone turned up a few times. The J gene is TRBJ2-3, the V gene TRBV19; no definite D call. Germline V CDR1 and CDR2: LNHDA, SQIVND (reference sequence). V lost 4 bases to trimming and J lost 2 bases, with 7 bases between them. The CDR3 is 13 residues long. The CDR3 region has the DNA TGTGCCAGTAGTAAACAGTACACAGATACGCAGTATTTT. It encodes CASSKQYTDTQYF.

This clone was found a few times. The chain couples TRBV19 to TRBJ2-7, with 7 positions matching TRBD1. V lost 6 bases to trimming and J lost 2 bases; unmatched junction nucleotides: 4. CDR1 is LNHDA and CDR2 is SQIVND in the germline V gene (reference sequence). This CDR3 is built from 13 residues. The CDR3 sequence: CASRSTGTYEQYF. CDR3 nucleotides: TGTGCCAGTAGGTCGACAGGGACCTACGAGCAGTACTTC. Full variable domain (rest looked up from reference TRBV19 and TRBJ2-7): DGGITQSPKYLFRKEGQNVTLSCEQNLNHDAMYWYRQDPGQGLRLIYYSQIVNDFQKGDIAEGYSVSREKKESFPLTVTSAQKNPTAFYLCASRSTGTYEQYFGPGTRLTVT.

The gene calls are TRBV6-1 and TRBJ1-2; D uncertain. Germline-derived CDR1 and CDR2 are MNHNS and SASEGT. V was trimmed by 6 bases and J by 7 bases, leaving 9 bases between them. The CDR3 spans 11 residues. Written as DNA, the CDR3 is TGTGCCAGCAGCGATCGTAGTGGCTACACCTTC. Residues: CASSDRSGYTF.

V and J are TRBV19 and TRBJ2-7; 9 bases agree with TRBD2. The length of the CDR3 is 15 residues. Per germline, CDR1 LNHDA and CDR2 SQIVND (reference sequence). After removal of 5 bases from V and 2 bases from J, the junction contained 7 bases not matched to a gene. CDR3: CASSGTTSGTYEQYF. CDR3 coding DNA: TGTGCCAGTAGTGGGACGACTAGCGGAACCTACGAGCAGTACTTC.

The chain has TRBV4-1 and TRBJ1-2; 8 bases align to TRBD1. V shed 3 bases, J shed 3 bases, and the junction held 12 bases outside the gene matches. The germline V gene has CDR1 MGHRA and CDR2 YSYEKL. The CDR3 is made up of 17 amino acids. CDR3 amino acids: CASSHPGGREYDYGYTF. Here the CDR3 DNA reads TGCGCCAGCAGCCACCCAGGGGGCCGTGAGTACGACTATGGCTACACCTTC.

This clone has just a few counts. J is TRBJ1-3 and V is TRBV7-2; 7 nucleotides align to TRBD1. The V and J ends lost 4 bases and 5 bases, in that order; junction bases with no gene match: 5. CDR3 length equals 14 residues. CDR1 and CDR2 (germline): SGHTA, FQGNSA. The CDR3 reads CASSSRTGRNTIYF. The CDR3 bases are TGTGCCAGCAGCTCCCGGACAGGAAGAAACACCATATATTTT. Complete variable domain (other parts from reference TRBV7-2 and TRBJ1-3): GAGVSQSPSNKVTEKGKDVELRCDPISGHTALYWYRQSLGQGLEFLIYFQGNSAPDKSGLPSDRFSAERTGGSVSTLTIQRTQQEDSAVYLCASSSRTGRNTIYFGEGSWLTVV.

The chain joins TRBV6-1 to TRBJ1-6; perhaps TRBD1 as D (5 bases). Germline values: CDR1 MNHNS, CDR2 SASEGT. V gave up 8 bases and J gave up 10 bases, with 15 bases separating them. This CDR3 region has 13 residues. The CDR3 protein is CASLGGPGSPLHF. The CDR3 coding sequence is TGTGCCAGCCTGGGGGGTCCAGGGTCACCCCTCCACTTT.

This clone has a count of ten or more. This chain links TRBV4-1 with TRBJ1-1; 8 bases are shared with TRBD1. The trim removed 4 bases at V and 1 base at J, leaving 8 bases unmatched. The germline V gene encodes CDR1 MGHRA and CDR2 YSYEKL. This CDR3 region has 16 residues. The CDR3 nucleotides read TGCGCCAGCAGCCGGAAAACAGGGGGAGAGAACACTGAAGCTTTCTTT. It specifies CASSRKTGGENTEAFF.

This clone came up once. This sequence joins TRBV10-1 and TRBJ1-6; 7 bases fit TRBD1. The CDR3 totals 15 residues. The germline gives CDR1 WNHNN, CDR2 SYGVQD (reference sequence). Trimming took 3 bases from V and 5 from J; bases not matched to a gene: 4. The CDR3 is CASSDSGTDNSPLHF. The DNA of the CDR3 is TGCGCCAGCAGTGACTCCGGGACAGATAATTCACCCCTCCACTTT.

V gene TRBV10-3 combines with J gene TRBJ2-2, with TRBD2 as a possible D gene (5 bases). The CDR3 runs 15 residues. Germline-derived CDR1 and CDR2 are ENHRY and SYGVKD. The germline V and J ends were trimmed by 8 bases and 7 bases, with 20 bases remaining between them. CDR3 amino acids: CAIRPGSNSDGELFF. The CDR3 nucleotides are TGTGCCATCCGCCCGGGGAGTAACTCAGACGGGGAGCTGTTTTTT.

V gene TRBV6-1 combines with J gene TRBJ1-5; D might be TRBD1 (5 bases). V was shortened by 8 bases and J by 4 bases, with 12 bases between the two germline ends. CDR1 and CDR2 (germline): MNHNS, SASEGT. CDR3 length: 13 residues. The CDR3 region is CASSREANQPQHF. CDR3 nucleotide sequence: TGTGCCAGCTCCAGGGAGGCGAATCAGCCCCAGCATTTT.

The chain recombines TRBV19 with TRBJ1-1; tentative D call: TRBD1 (6 bases). This CDR3 is 15 amino acids long. V lost 5 bases, J lost 0 bases, and 13 bases lay in between. Germline V gene sequence: CDR1 LNHDA, CDR2 SQIVND (reference sequence). CDR3 nucleotides: TGTGCCAGTAGTTGGGGGGAGGGGGTGAACACTGAAGCTTTCTTT. This translates into CASSWGEGVNTEAFF. Using reference TRBV19 and TRBJ1-1 for the parts outside the CDR3, the full variable domain is DGGITQSPKYLFRKEGQNVTLSCEQNLNHDAMYWYRQDPGQGLRLIYYSQIVNDFQKGDIAEGYSVSREKKESFPLTVTSAQKNPTAFYLCASSWGEGVNTEAFFGQGTRLTVV.